Following are 10 T cell receptor beta chains from one sample sequenced in a study of T cells in Graves' hyperthyroidism and ophthalmopathy. Amplified TCR beta CDR3 regions came from RNA transcripts. HTBI primers were employed in a first-round RT-PCR of the TCR CDR3. TCRdb passed the multiplex PCR reads through MiXCR, listing each CDR3 protein once. The top ten hold 34% of the sample, which has some 340,000 distinct CDR3 sequences, 12% to 15% seen once. Sample: blood. The receptor set was obtained from a woman aged 40 to 50 with Graves' ophthalmopathy.

This clonotype was counted once. The chain joins TRBV4-2 to TRBJ1-2; 7 bases align to TRBD1. The V and J ends lost 0 bases and 3 bases, in that order; junction bases with no gene match: 10. This CDR3 spans 17 amino acids. The germline gives CDR1 LGHNA, CDR2 YNFKEQ. In DNA form, the CDR3 reads TGTGCCAGCAGCCAAGATCGGAGGGGGCAATTACACTATGGCTACACCTTC. Its translation: CASSQDRRGQLHYGYTF.

The chain carries TRBV7-9 and TRBJ2-3; possibly TRBD1 or TRBD2 for D (6 bases each). V was clipped by 1 base and J by 7 bases, with 15 bases between them. The CDR3 extends over 15 amino acids. Germline V gene sequence: CDR1 SEHNR, CDR2 FQNEAQ (reference sequence). The CDR3 DNA follows: TGTGCCAGCAGCTTAGAGTCGGGGGCGAGAAATACGCAGTATTTT. Its protein product is CASSLESGARNTQYF.

This clonotype was counted between two and nine times. This CDR3 fails to terminate in the conserved phenylalanine or tryptophan, so it likely reflects a read error. J is TRBJ1-2 and V is TRBV5-1; tentative D call: TRBD1 (6 bases). The CDR3 totals 12 residues. Trimming left V 2 bases short and J 5 bases short, with 7 bases between. In germline, CDR1 is SGHRS, CDR2 YFSETQ. The CDR3 region has the DNA TGCGCCAGCAGCTTCACAGGGTATGGCTACACCGTC. Its protein is CASSFTGYGYTV.

Details on this clonotype: One end of the junction does not line up with germline, which may come from a read error. V gene TRBV2 combines with J gene TRBJ2-3; 7 nucleotides align to TRBD1. Germline V gene lookup returns CDR1 SNHLY and CDR2 FYNNEI. CDR3 length equals 15 residues. The CDR3 region is CASSVRDSITVTQYF. The CDR3 DNA reads TGTGCCAGCAGTGTACGGGACAGCATCACAGTTACGCAGTATTTT.

This clonotype occurred many times. The rearrangement links TRBV27 to TRBJ1-5; 10 nucleotides match TRBD1. With V trimmed by 5 bases and J by 0 bases, 4 bases remained unmatched. Germline values: CDR1 MNHEY, CDR2 SMNVEV (reference sequence). This CDR3 is built from 16 residues. CDR3 amino acids: CASSTTGGHSNQPQHF. The CDR3 bases are TGTGCCAGCAGTACGACAGGGGGCCATAGCAATCAGCCCCAGCATTTT.

The chain employs TRBV7-9 and TRBJ1-2; no definite D call. The CDR3 totals 13 residues. The germline gives CDR1 SEHNR, CDR2 FQNEAQ (reference sequence). V was trimmed by 5 bases and J by 8 bases, leaving 15 bases between them. The CDR3 DNA is TGTGCCAGCAGCCCATTTGGTCTCGGGGGCTACACCTTC. This encodes CASSPFGLGGYTF.

This clonotype has at least ten counts. The chain recombines TRBV27 with TRBJ1-5; a possible D gene is TRBD1 (6 bases). V dropped 6 bases and J dropped 4 bases, with 7 bases sitting between them. CDR1 is MNHEY and CDR2 is SMNVEV in the germline V gene (reference sequence). The CDR3 has 12 residues. The CDR3 protein is CASRDRNQPQHF. The CDR3, as DNA: TGTGCCAGCAGGGACAGAAATCAGCCCCAGCATTTT.

This chain uses TRBV3-1 with TRBJ2-3, with D perhaps matching TRBD2 (5 bases). The CDR3 totals 15 residues. With 0 bases removed from V and 4 bases from J, the gap between germline ends came to 11 bases. Germline V gene lookup returns CDR1 LGHDT and CDR2 YNNKEL (reference sequence). The CDR3 spells CASSQDFSAADTQYF. The CDR3, as DNA: TGTGCCAGCAGCCAAGACTTCTCAGCGGCAGATACGCAGTATTTT.

A remark on this clonotype: Germline is not matched at one junction end, which may reflect a read error. V is TRBV7-9 and J is TRBJ2-7; D perhaps matches TRBD1 (5 bases). The CDR3 consists of 15 residues. CDR1 and CDR2 (germline): SEHNR, FQNEAQ (reference sequence). The CDR3 reads CASSLSGRGTYGQYF. The CDR3 nucleotides are TGTGCCAGCAGCTTATCTGGAAGGGGCACCTACGGGCAGTACTTC.

Many counts were recorded for this clonotype. The V call is TRBV28, the J call TRBJ1-1; a possible D gene is TRBD1 (5 bases). The germline V and J ends were trimmed by 5 bases and 1 base, with 11 bases remaining between them. This CDR3 has 14 residues. Looked up from germline, CDR1 is MDHEN and CDR2 is SYDVKM. The CDR3 DNA reads as TGTGCCAGCAGTACCGGGGGAGGGAACACTGAAGCTTTCTTT. Its protein product is CASSTGGGNTEAFF.